This T cell receptor (beta chain) was identified during a study of T cells expressing NK-cell markers. In regard to this clonotype: Its specificity is not known.

Study-level findings and limits: For six donors, the dominant NKG2C+ clonotypes made up about 1.0-7.5% of their CD8+ T cells.

This CDR3 has 13 amino acids. In germline, CDR1 is SEHNR, CDR2 FQNEAQ (reference sequence). Template switching by 5'RACE with UMIs generated the TCR beta cDNA. Following a re-call of the 5' RACE reads, TCRdb has one entry per CDR3 protein and lacks DNA. The sample shows 150,000 to 170,000 distinct CDR3 sequences, and around a third sits with its ten largest clones. This chain joins TRBV7-9 and TRBJ2-1; the D call of TRBD2 rests on TCRdb alone, since no DNA is present to check it. Specimen: blood T cells: a sorted CD56 or NKG2C T cell subset, CD4+ or CD8+ T cells, or bulk PBMC T cells (not recorded which). The origin of this receptor is a woman aged 50 to 60 in good health. The CDR3 loop is CASSPEGRLEQFF.